The source of this TCR beta chain is a study of molecular identifiers for immune sequencing clone quantification. Trimming took off 0 bases at V and 3 bases at J, with 13 bases between the two ends. This CDR3 is 16 amino acids long. The germline V gene encodes CDR1 SGDLS and CDR2 YYNGEE. This clonotype was seen a few times. TCRdb ran MiXCR on the PCR reads and lists one entry per CDR3 protein. The sample lists roughly 90,000 distinct CDR3 sequences, around 27% occurring once. Sequencing input: naive CD8+ T cells from blood, with Jurkat cell RNA spiked in. Subset meaning: FACS-sorted CD8+CD4-CCR7+CD45RA+ naive T cells. The chain couples TRBV9 to TRBJ2-1; D might be TRBD1 or TRBD2, each matching 5 bases. The TCR was taken from a human donor in good health. Some libraries in this study had Jurkat cell RNA spiked in. CDR3 residues: CASSVGGESIYNEQFF. In nucleotides, the CDR3 is TGTGCCAGCAGCGTAGGAGGGGAGTCCATCTACAATGAGCAGTTCTTC.